Shown below are 7 T cell receptor beta chains from a single sample sequenced in a study of T cells in Graves' hyperthyroidism and ophthalmopathy. Amplified TCR beta CDR3 regions derived from RNA transcripts. In the first-round RT-PCR of the TCR CDR3, the HTBI primer set was used. Each CDR3 protein gets one entry after TCRdb re-called the multiplex PCR reads with MiXCR. The repertoire holds fewer than 550,000 distinct CDR3 sequences, around a quarter seen once, with 11% in the top ten. Sequencing used blood. The receptor source for this set is a woman in her twenties or thirties with Graves' ophthalmopathy.

Ten or more counts support this clonotype. This rearrangement joins TRBV20-1 to TRBJ2-7; D is undetermined. CDR1 DFQATT and CDR2 SNEGSKA come from the germline V gene (reference sequence). The V gene lost 0 bases and the J gene lost 5 bases, with 5 bases spanning the gap. The CDR3 is made up of 11 amino acids. CDR3 protein: CSARELDEQYF. The CDR3 DNA reads as TGCAGTGCTAGAGAGTTGGACGAGCAGTACTTC.

The rearrangement joins TRBV3-1 to TRBJ1-2; maybe TRBD1 (5 bases). The germline V and J ends were trimmed by 0 bases and 0 bases, with 5 bases remaining between them. This CDR3 has 14 residues. Germline V CDR1 and CDR2: LGHDT, YNNKEL (reference sequence). CDR3: CASSQEDTNYGYTF. CDR3 nucleotides: TGTGCCAGCAGCCAAGAGGACACTAACTATGGCTACACCTTC.

The sample holds one count of this clonotype. This sequence joins TRBV7-8 and TRBJ2-7, with D possibly matching TRBD2 (6 bases). With 5 bases removed from V and 2 bases from J, the gap between germline ends came to 19 bases. The CDR3 consists of 16 residues. CDR1 and CDR2 (germline): SGHVS, FQNEAQ. The CDR3 is CASSRGRAGPPYEQYF. In DNA form, the CDR3 reads TGTGCCAGCAGCCGCGGTAGAGCGGGCCCCCCCTACGAGCAGTACTTC.

This rearrangement joins TRBV12-3 or TRBV12-4 to TRBJ2-7; TRBD1 aligns across 10 bases. The CDR3 covers 14 residues. V was clipped by 8 bases and J by 3 bases; unmatched bases: 7. The CDR3 DNA reads as TGTGCCAGCGCTTCCCGGGACAGGGGCTACGAGCAGTACTTC. It translates to CASASRDRGYEQYF.

This clonotype came up many times. The rearrangement joins TRBV12-3 or TRBV12-4 to TRBJ1-5, with D hard to call. The V end lost 3 bases, the J end lost 3 bases, and 12 bases lay between the germline ends. CDR3 length: 15 amino acids. The chain's CDR3 is CASSFSPAINQPQHF. For the CDR3, the DNA is TGTGCCAGCAGTTTTAGCCCAGCCATCAATCAGCCCCAGCATTTT.

This clonotype was counted ten times or more. This chain connects TRBV3-1 to TRBJ1-2; D unclear. Germline V CDR1 and CDR2: LGHDT, YNNKEL (reference sequence). Trimming left V 0 bases short and J 10 bases short, with 9 bases between. The CDR3 has 12 amino acids. Written as DNA, the CDR3 is TGTGCCAGCAGCCAAGATCATGGAGACTACACCTTC. It translates to CASSQDHGDYTF.

Ten or more counts support this clonotype. V is TRBV12-3 or TRBV12-4 and J is TRBJ1-1, with no clear D. The CDR3 is 13 residues long. Trimming stripped 5 bases from V and 1 base from J, with 8 bases between. The DNA for the CDR3 is TGTGCCAGCAGTCCAAATCCGAACACTGAAGCTTTCTTT. This translates into CASSPNPNTEAFF.